The 30 T cell receptor beta chains below come from one sample, sequenced in a study of cytomegalovirus exposure and HLA in healthy donors. The PCR had 60 Vbeta and 13 Jbeta primers. This table comes from immunoSEQ multiplex PCR, and its TCRdb copy is limited to in-frame clones, with some not included. Among 55,000 to 70,000 clones, under 85% were seen once, and the ten largest hold 11%. The sequencing sample was made of PBMCs. The receptor source for this set is a woman aged 55-75 years in good health and CMV-seropositive.

The CDR3, as DNA: TGTGCCAGCAGTGGACTAGCGGACACCGGGGAGCTGTTTTTT. Encoded protein: CASSGLADTGELFF. The genes are TRBV6-1 and TRBJ2-2; 9 bases fit TRBD2. The germline gives CDR1 MNHNS, CDR2 SASEGT. This CDR3 region has 14 residues. With V trimmed by 4 bases and J by 3 bases, 0 bases remained unmatched.

The chain recombines TRBV2 with TRBJ2-1, with D possibly being TRBD1 (6 bases). This CDR3 is 15 amino acids long. V was shortened by 2 bases and J by 9 bases, with 17 bases between the two germline ends. Germline V gene lookup returns CDR1 SNHLY and CDR2 FYNNEI. The CDR3 sequence: CASSERGQGIGEQFF. The CDR3 DNA reads as TGTGCCAGCAGTGAAAGGGGTCAGGGGATTGGTGAGCAGTTCTTC.

The gene calls are TRBV15 and TRBJ1-2; 9 positions agree with TRBD1. CDR3 length: 15 residues. V lost 0 bases to trimming and J lost 5 bases; unmatched junction nucleotides: 4. Germline V gene sequence: CDR1 LNHNV, CDR2 YYDKDF (reference sequence). CDR3: CATSREGTGRYGYTF. The CDR3 region has the DNA TGTGCCACCAGCAGAGAGGGGACAGGGCGGTATGGCTACACCTTC.

About this clone itself: Its ends do not fully match the called genes, so a read error is possible. The chain has TRBV7-2 and TRBJ2-7, with 11 bases that match TRBD2. Germline V gene sequence: CDR1 SGHTA, CDR2 FQGNSA. There are 14 residues in the CDR3. CDR3 protein: CASSSGTSGALGDF. CDR3 sequence (DNA): TGTGCCAGCAGCTCCGGGACTAGCGGAGCCCTCGGGGACTTC.

This sequence joins TRBV30 and TRBJ1-5; possibly TRBD1 for D (6 bases). The CDR3 spans 13 residues. Trimming took off 1 base at V and 7 bases at J, with 11 bases between the two ends. Germline V CDR1 and CDR2: GTSNPN, SVGIG (reference sequence). The CDR3 here is CAWSGGGRQPQHF. The CDR3 coding sequence is TGTGCCTGGAGTGGGGGGGGCCGACAGCCCCAGCATTTT.

The chain is built from TRBV27 and TRBJ1-1, with D possibly TRBD1 on 5 matching bases. The germline V and J ends were trimmed by 5 bases and 0 bases, with 13 bases remaining between them. The CDR3 covers 15 residues. Germline values: CDR1 MNHEY, CDR2 SMNVEV (reference sequence). This chain's CDR3 is CASSGGDALNTEAFF. The CDR3 nucleotides are TGTGCCAGCAGTGGAGGGGACGCCTTGAACACTGAAGCTTTCTTT.

V and J are TRBV6-1 and TRBJ2-7, with D tentatively TRBD1 (6 bases). Trimming stripped 6 bases from V and 1 base from J, with 13 bases between. Germline V gives CDR1 MNHNS, CDR2 SASEGT. This CDR3 is 14 amino acids long. The CDR3 nucleotides are TGTGCCAGCAGGGAATACAGGGAATCCTACGAGCAGTACTTC. Translation: CASREYRESYEQYF.

The genes are TRBV4-1 and TRBJ2-2, with TRBD1 as a possible D gene (6 bases). Germline CDR1 reads MGHRA; CDR2 reads YSYEKL. V was cut by 3 bases and J by 8 bases, with 19 bases left in between. This CDR3 region has 16 residues. CDR3 protein: CASSHLSQGRRGELFF. CDR3 nucleotides: TGCGCCAGCAGCCATCTGAGCCAGGGGCGGAGAGGGGAGCTGTTTTTT.

The J gene is TRBJ2-2, the V gene TRBV29-1, with D perhaps matching TRBD2 (5 bases). The V and J ends lost 5 bases and 0 bases respectively, with 10 bases between them. The length of the CDR3 is 14 residues. Germline values: CDR1 SQVTM, CDR2 ANQGSEA. The chain's CDR3 is CSVLRGPNTGELFF. CDR3 nucleotides: TGCAGCGTTCTTCGCGGGCCGAACACCGGGGAGCTGTTTTTT.

The chain couples TRBV7-9 to TRBJ1-5; D is possibly TRBD1 (6 bases). V was pared by 5 bases and J by 2 bases, with 19 bases between. This CDR3 region has 17 residues. Germline assignment: CDR1 SEHNR and CDR2 FQNEAQ (reference sequence). CDR3 DNA sequence: TGTGCCAGCAGCCCCGGGGGGGCCTCGTGGGGCAATCAGCCCCAGCATTTT. Protein product: CASSPGGASWGNQPQHF.

This clone appeared once. This chain links TRBV5-4 with TRBJ2-1; D might be TRBD2 (6 bases). CDR1 SGHNT and CDR2 YYREEE come from the germline V gene (reference sequence). The CDR3 is 18 residues long. Between the trimmed V and J ends, which lost 6 bases and 4 bases, there was a span of 26 bases. In DNA form, the CDR3 reads TGTGCCAGCACGAAGGGTGGGGGTGGGCTAGCGAGTTACAATGAGCAGTTCTTC. As protein: CASTKGGGGLASYNEQFF.

This clone has just a few counts. Within the sample, other DNA sequences also encode this same CDR3. The chain joins TRBV27 to TRBJ1-5, with D unclear. The CDR3 is 13 amino acids. Germline V gene sequence: CDR1 MNHEY, CDR2 SMNVEV (reference sequence). With 3 bases removed from V and 5 bases from J, the gap between germline ends came to 8 bases. The CDR3 is CASSFGEHQPQHF. The DNA for the CDR3 is TGTGCCAGCAGTTTTGGGGAGCATCAGCCCCAGCATTTT.

The CDR3 loop reads CASSPSGSSYGYTF. For the CDR3, the DNA is TGTGCCAGTAGCCCTTCGGGTTCTAGCTATGGCTACACCTTC. This sequence joins TRBV19 and TRBJ1-2; D remains unclear. The CDR3 totals 14 residues. The germline gives CDR1 LNHDA, CDR2 SQIVND (reference sequence). V was cut by 6 bases and J by 4 bases, with 15 bases left in between.

The chain combines TRBV18 with TRBJ1-1; the D is unclear. This CDR3 comprises 16 residues. CDR1 and CDR2 from the germline V gene are KGHSH and LQKENI. V was shortened by 2 bases and J by 0 bases, with 13 bases between the two germline ends. The CDR3 is CASSPKTGEMNTEAFF. The CDR3 nucleotides are TGTGCCAGCTCACCAAAGACGGGAGAGATGAACACTGAAGCTTTCTTT.

The V gene is TRBV11-2, the J gene TRBJ2-7; D remains ambiguous. This CDR3 is built from 14 residues. Trimming took off 3 bases at V and 1 base at J, with 10 bases between the two ends. Germline CDR1 SGHAT, CDR2 FQNNGV. The CDR3 sequence: CASSFVRESYEQYF. DNA for the CDR3: TGTGCCAGCAGCTTTGTCCGCGAGTCCTACGAGCAGTACTTC.

This clone was detected ten times or more. The chain joins TRBV27 to TRBJ1-5, with 11 bases lining up with TRBD1. From germline, CDR1 is MNHEY and CDR2 SMNVEV (reference sequence). The CDR3 loop spans 15 amino acids. The trim removed 3 bases at V and 7 bases at J, leaving 5 bases unmatched. CDR3 region: CASSFGQGAGQPQHF. The CDR3 region has the DNA TGTGCCAGCAGTTTCGGACAGGGGGCGGGACAGCCCCAGCATTTT.

The chain recombines TRBV5-5 with TRBJ1-2; D gene unclear. Looked up from germline, CDR1 is SGHKS and CDR2 is YYEKEE (reference sequence). Trimming pared 5 bases from V and 4 bases from J, leaving 12 bases between. The CDR3 runs to 13 residues. The CDR3 is CASSSTRGYGYTF. The CDR3 nucleotides are TGTGCCAGCAGTTCTACGCGCGGCTATGGCTACACCTTC.

This clone was picked up one time. The gene calls are TRBV19 and TRBJ2-5; the match to TRBD2 covers 12 bases. From germline, CDR1 is LNHDA and CDR2 SQIVND (reference sequence). The junction had 5 bases not matched to a gene; V was cut back by 8 bases and J by 4 bases. This CDR3 contains 14 residues. CDR3 sequence: CASGEGLAGETQYF. DNA for the CDR3: TGTGCCAGTGGGGAGGGACTAGCGGGAGAGACCCAGTACTTC. Using reference TRBV19 and TRBJ2-5 for the parts outside the CDR3, the full variable domain is DGGITQSPKYLFRKEGQNVTLSCEQNLNHDAMYWYRQDPGQGLRLIYYSQIVNDFQKGDIAEGYSVSREKKESFPLTVTSAQKNPTAFYLCASGEGLAGETQYFGPGTRLLVL.

Points on this clone: One end of the junction does not line up with germline, which may come from a read error. The chain uses TRBV7-7 and TRBJ2-1; 7 bases are a match to TRBD1. Germline V gene lookup returns CDR1 SSHAT and CDR2 FNYEAQ (reference sequence). CDR3 length: 15 residues. The CDR3: CASSLGTANYNEQFF. As DNA, the CDR3 is TGTGCTAGCAGCTTAGGGACAGCAAACTACAATGAGCAGTTCTTC. Complete variable domain (other parts from reference TRBV7-7 and TRBJ2-1): GAGVSQSPRYKVTKRGQDVTLRCDPISSHATLYWYQQALGQGPEFLTYFNYEAQPDKSGLPSDRFSAERPEGSISTLTIQRTEQRDSAMYRCASSLGTANYNEQFFGPGTRLTVL.

The chain has TRBV11-2 and TRBJ2-5; D is possibly TRBD2 (5 bases). Trimming left V 1 base short and J 7 bases short, with 10 bases between. The CDR3 runs 13 residues. Per germline, CDR1 SGHAT and CDR2 FQNNGV. The CDR3 DNA follows: TGTGCCAGCAGCTTAGGATCGGCGGGGACCCAGTACTTC. It codes for CASSLGSAGTQYF.

This clone occurred a few times. A far larger clone is off by one base, so a read error is likely. This sequence joins TRBV2 and TRBJ1-1, with 7 bases lining up with TRBD1. The CDR3 has 13 residues. Germline V gene sequence: CDR1 SNHLY, CDR2 FYNNEI. J was trimmed by 6 bases and V by 9 bases; bases with no gene match: 10. The CDR3 region has the DNA TGTGCCAGGGGTATAGGGGGCGCGTCTGAAGCTTTCTTT. It yields the protein CARGIGGASEAFF.

CDR3 bases: TGTGCCAGCAGTCCTACTAGCGGGAGCGTCTACGAGCAGTACTTC. Residues: CASSPTSGSVYEQYF. The chain links TRBV6-5 to TRBJ2-7, with 11 bases identical to TRBD2. The CDR3 is 15 residues long. Germline values: CDR1 MNHEY, CDR2 SVGAGI. The ends lost 5 bases at V and 3 bases at J; junction bases unmatched: 6.

J is TRBJ2-7 and V is TRBV20-1; D is unresolved. Germline-derived CDR1 and CDR2 are DFQATT and SNEGSKA (reference sequence). The CDR3 runs to 11 residues. The ends were cut back, 5 bases at V and 5 bases at J, with 10 bases in the middle. CDR3 bases: TGCAGTGCTGAGATGGGCGACGAGCAGTACTTC. Its protein is CSAEMGDEQYF.

This clone was found once. The rearrangement joins TRBV25-1 to TRBJ1-6; possible D gene TRBD1, 6 bases. Trimming took off 1 base at V and 7 bases at J, with 8 bases between the two ends. This CDR3 comprises 14 residues. From germline, CDR1 is MGHDK and CDR2 SYGVNS. CDR3 sequence (DNA): TGTGCCAGCAGTGAATGGGGGCTAAATTCACCCCTCCACTTT. It codes for CASSEWGLNSPLHF.

The chain carries TRBV29-1 and TRBJ2-3; TRBD2 matches at 11 bases. The CDR3 sequence is 15 residues long. V trimming: 3 bases; J trimming: 2 bases; junction bases outside the gene matches: 4. Germline V lookup: CDR1 SQVTM, CDR2 ANQGSEA. The CDR3 DNA is TGCAGCGTTGAGGGACTAGCGGAAAACACAGATACGCAGTATTTT. It yields the protein CSVEGLAENTDTQYF.

The rearrangement links TRBV5-1 to TRBJ1-3; no firm D call. The CDR3 totals 15 residues. The V gene lost 4 bases and the J gene lost 1 base, with 12 bases spanning the gap. Per the germline V gene, CDR1 is SGHRS and CDR2 is YFSETQ. CDR3 sequence (DNA): TGCGCCAGCAGCACTTCAGGAGGGTCTGGAAACACCATATATTTT. Protein product: CASSTSGGSGNTIYF.

A note on this clone: This CDR3 is also generated by other DNA sequences in the sample. This CDR3 reads CASSVAENTEAFF. CDR3 coding DNA: TGTGCCAGCAGCGTGGCCGAGAACACTGAAGCTTTCTTT. V gene TRBV9 combines with J gene TRBJ1-1; D unclear. Trimming removed 2 bases from V and 1 base from J, with 6 bases in between. The CDR3 runs to 13 residues. From germline, CDR1 is SGDLS and CDR2 YYNGEE.

The V and J genes are TRBV7-3 and TRBJ2-7; D is uncertain. CDR3 length: 13 residues. V was clipped by 1 base and J by 5 bases, with 9 bases between them. Germline CDR1 reads SGHTA; CDR2 reads FQGTGA. The CDR3: CASSLSSRHEQYF. Here the CDR3 DNA reads TGTGCCAGCAGCTTAAGCAGTCGCCACGAGCAGTACTTC.

The gene calls are TRBV29-1 and TRBJ2-3; 13 nucleotides match TRBD2. The CDR3 is 13 amino acids. Trimming removed 5 bases from V and 6 bases from J; junction bases left unmatched: 2. The germline CDR1 and CDR2 sequences are SQVTM and ANQGSEA. Written as DNA, the CDR3 is TGCAGCGTTTCGACTAGCGGGAGGGATACGCAGTATTTT. Protein product: CSVSTSGRDTQYF.

This chain connects TRBV7-3 to TRBJ1-2; D remains ambiguous. The germline CDR1 and CDR2 sequences are SGHTA and FQGTGA. The ends were cut back, 4 bases at V and 5 bases at J, with 17 bases in the middle. CDR3 size: 15 residues. Written as DNA, the CDR3 is TGTGCCAGCAGCTACCCAGGAAATCAACGGTATGGCTACACCTTC. This translates into CASSYPGNQRYGYTF.